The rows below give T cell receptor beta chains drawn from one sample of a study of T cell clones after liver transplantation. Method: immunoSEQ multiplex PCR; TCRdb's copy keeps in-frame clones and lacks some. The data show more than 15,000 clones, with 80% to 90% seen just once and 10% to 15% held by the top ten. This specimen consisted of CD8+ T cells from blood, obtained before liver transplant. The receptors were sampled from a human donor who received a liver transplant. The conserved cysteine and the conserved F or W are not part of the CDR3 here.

CDR3aa: ASAGEMNVDTQY; j_gene: TRBJ2-3; v_gene: TRBV7-9
CDR3aa: ASSESPGNYGYT; j_gene: TRBJ1-2; v_gene: TRBV2
CDR3aa: ASSGSDTYTEAF; j_gene: TRBJ1-1; v_gene: TRBV6-1
CDR3aa: ASSQDSSTGIPNNEQF; j_gene: TRBJ2-1; v_gene: TRBV4-3
CDR3aa: ASRDGREEPYEQY; j_gene: TRBJ2-7; v_gene: TRBV6-4
CDR3aa: ASSTTGLEQF; j_gene: TRBJ2-1; v_gene: TRBV5-4
CDR3aa: AWSVMDTEAF; j_gene: TRBJ1-1; v_gene: TRBV30
CDR3aa: ASSSLEVGDTEAF; j_gene: TRBJ1-1; v_gene: TRBV7-8
CDR3aa: ASSQDGEETQY; j_gene: TRBJ2-5; v_gene: TRBV4-1
CDR3aa: ASSRDFSTDTQY; j_gene: TRBJ2-3; v_gene: TRBV28
CDR3aa: ASSVEGGYGNTIY; j_gene: TRBJ1-3; v_gene: TRBV9
CDR3aa: ARGGAQVISGANVLT; j_gene: TRBJ2-6; v_gene: TRBV11-2
CDR3aa: ASSLLGLATYEQY; j_gene: TRBJ2-7; v_gene: TRBV5-6
CDR3aa: ASSYPAYEQY; j_gene: TRBJ2-7; v_gene: TRBV28
CDR3aa: ASRTGQGEWGYNEQF; j_gene: TRBJ2-1; v_gene: TRBV27
CDR3aa: ASSQGGTAYEQY; j_gene: TRBJ2-7; v_gene: TRBV7-9
CDR3aa: ASSRTGGGYT; j_gene: TRBJ1-2; v_gene: TRBV27
CDR3aa: ASSDRHRGYEQY; j_gene: TRBJ2-7; v_gene: TRBV25-1
CDR3aa: ASSFAQGGQPQH; j_gene: TRBJ1-5; v_gene: TRBV28
CDR3aa: ASSWTGGTEAF; j_gene: TRBJ1-1; v_gene: TRBV5-1
CDR3aa: ASSLDRAGELF; j_gene: TRBJ2-2; v_gene: TRBV7-9
CDR3aa: SVGDSYGYT; j_gene: TRBJ1-2; v_gene: TRBV29-1
CDR3aa: ASSDVGASYEQY; j_gene: TRBJ2-7; v_gene: TRBV6-1
CDR3aa: ASSTTSGRETQY; j_gene: TRBJ2-5; v_gene: TRBV5-1
CDR3aa: ASRVSYRGEAF; j_gene: TRBJ1-1; v_gene: TRBV6-5